This TCR beta chain was sequenced in a study of blood T cell repertoires in COVID-19. The CDR3 loop spans 16 amino acids. The germline gives CDR1 KGHSH, CDR2 LQKENI. V trimming: 3 bases; J trimming: 7 bases; junction bases outside the gene matches: 6. In its sample, this clone was seen a few times. Repertoires were generated with immunoSEQ multiplex PCR, while TCRdb's copy carries only in-frame clones and drops some. The sample shows 330,000 or so clones, approximately 92% of them seen only once. The origin of this receptor is a woman in her 30s who had recovered from COVID-19. The genes are TRBV18 and TRBJ2-1, with 13 positions matching TRBD2. Sequenced material: PBMCs or T cells enriched from blood (not recorded which). The CDR3 DNA is TGTGCCAGCTCACCTCCGACGGGACTAGCGGGGAATGAGCAGTTCTTC. As protein: CASSPPTGLAGNEQFF.